Following are 23 T cell receptor beta chains from one sample sequenced in a study of response to subunit inactivated influenza vaccine. TCRdb re-analysed the RT-PCR reads in MiXCR, keeping a single row per CDR3 protein. The sample has hundreds of thousands of distinct CDR3 sequences, around 14% seen once. Material: PBMCs from blood, obtained roughly 12 days after vaccination. These receptors were taken from a man in his fifties or sixties who received an inactivated influenza vaccine.

This clonotype occurred a few times. V gene TRBV10-3 combines with J gene TRBJ1-1; the D is unclear. CDR1 and CDR2 (germline): ENHRY, SYGVKD. The V and J ends lost 10 bases and 2 bases respectively, with 5 bases between them. This CDR3 contains 10 residues. The CDR3 DNA follows: TGTGCCACCGGTAACACTGAAGCTTTCTTT. It encodes CATGNTEAFF.

The sample holds a few counts of this clonotype. V usage is TRBV12-3 or TRBV12-4 and J usage is TRBJ2-1; TRBD1 agrees at 8 bases. CDR3 size: 15 residues. V gave up 6 bases and J gave up 4 bases; unmatched junction bases: 8. CDR3 residues: CASRKRQGLYNEQFF. CDR3 nucleotides: TGTGCCAGCAGAAAACGACAGGGGTTGTACAATGAGCAGTTCTTC.

The chain joins TRBV7-2 to TRBJ2-3; 8 positions agree with TRBD2. CDR1 SGHTA and CDR2 FQGNSA come from the germline V gene. The CDR3 runs to 17 residues. J gave up 3 bases and V 2 bases, and 10 bases lay outside the gene matches. For the CDR3, the DNA is TGTGCCAGCAGCTTAATGCCGAGCGGGAGTAGAACAGATACGCAGTATTTT. Its translation: CASSLMPSGSRTDTQYF.

This clonotype came up a few times. The chain joins TRBV12-3 or TRBV12-4 to TRBJ2-2, with 7 bases that match TRBD2. The CDR3 is 15 amino acids. J gave up 3 bases and V 3 bases, and 4 bases lay outside the gene matches. The CDR3 spells CASSFSGIDTGELFF. CDR3 bases: TGTGCCAGCAGTTTCAGCGGGATCGACACCGGGGAGCTGTTTTTT.

The chain links TRBV7-9 to TRBJ2-7; maybe TRBD2 (6 bases). Per germline, CDR1 SEHNR and CDR2 FQNEAQ (reference sequence). Trimming removed 5 bases from V and 0 bases from J, with 8 bases in between. This CDR3 has 13 residues. The CDR3 nucleotides read TGTGCCAGCAGCCGGGGGACCTCCTACGAGCAGTACTTC. This sequence encodes CASSRGTSYEQYF.

The chain recombines TRBV5-1 with TRBJ2-1; no definite D call. The germline V and J ends were trimmed by 5 bases and 0 bases, with 12 bases remaining between them. The CDR3 length is 15 residues. Germline lookup yields CDR1 SGHRS and CDR2 YFSETQ. CDR3 nucleotide sequence: TGCGCCAGCAGTGTCAACAGATTCTCCTACAATGAGCAGTTCTTC. Its translation is CASSVNRFSYNEQFF.

The chain carries TRBV27 and TRBJ1-6, with D hard to call. This CDR3 has 11 residues. Between the trimmed V and J ends, which lost 6 bases and 6 bases, there was a span of 3 bases. The germline V gene has CDR1 MNHEY and CDR2 SMNVEV (reference sequence). This CDR3 reads CASRPNSPLHF. CDR3 bases: TGTGCCAGCAGGCCTAATTCACCCCTCCACTTT.

The chain carries TRBV6-1 and TRBJ2-1; 9 bases align to TRBD2. The V and J ends lost 6 bases and 7 bases, in that order; junction bases with no gene match: 10. CDR3 length: 15 residues. Looked up from germline, CDR1 is MNHNS and CDR2 is SASEGT. CDR3 nucleotides: TGTGCCAGCAGACCCTTGGCGGGGGGGTTGAATGAGCAGTTCTTC. Translation gives CASRPLAGGLNEQFF.

A few counts support this clonotype. The chain is built from TRBV21-1 and TRBJ2-1. TRBV21-1 is a known pseudogene. The CDR3 runs 13 residues. CDR3 DNA sequence: TGTGCCAGCAGCAAACCGATTAAGCATGAGCAGTTCTTC. This translates into CASSKPIKHEQFF.

The V call is TRBV25-1, the J call TRBJ1-2; no definite D call. The CDR3 consists of 11 residues. V gave up 3 bases and J gave up 8 bases, with 7 bases separating them. Germline-derived CDR1 and CDR2 are MGHDK and SYGVNS. The DNA of the CDR3 is TGTGCCAGCAGTGATGGGTGGGGCTACACCTTC. This sequence encodes CASSDGWGYTF.

This clonotype occurred a few times. V is TRBV9 and J is TRBJ1-2, with TRBD1 as a possible D gene (5 bases). Germline V gene lookup returns CDR1 SGDLS and CDR2 YYNGEE. The V end lost 5 bases, the J end lost 2 bases, and 16 bases lay between the germline ends. The CDR3 is 15 amino acids. The CDR3 nucleotides are TGTGCCAGCAGACGCTCCCTGACAGCCAACTATGGCTACACCTTC. Its translation is CASRRSLTANYGYTF.

This clonotype was recorded at least ten times. The gene calls are TRBV12-3 or TRBV12-4 and TRBJ2-7, with TRBD1 as a possible D gene (5 bases). CDR3 length: 14 amino acids. V gave up 3 bases and J gave up 0 bases, with 9 bases separating them. CDR3 protein: CASSFTGNSYEQYF. In DNA, the CDR3 is TGTGCCAGCAGTTTCACAGGAAACTCCTACGAGCAGTACTTC.

A few counts support this clonotype. Germline is not matched at one junction end, which may reflect a read error. The rearrangement uses TRBV6-2 or TRBV6-3 and TRBJ2-7; D perhaps matches TRBD1 (6 bases). The CDR3 spans 13 residues. Germline CDR1 MNHEY, CDR2 SVGEGT. In DNA, the CDR3 is TGTGCCAGCAGTTACTCGAACAGGGCTCGTCTGAGATTC. The encoded protein is CASSYSNRARLRF.

This clonotype has more than one count but fewer than ten. The chain joins TRBV20-1 to TRBJ2-1; 14 positions match TRBD2. The J segment lost 8 bases and the V segment lost 6 bases, leaving 6 bases of the junction unmatched. Germline V gene lookup returns CDR1 DFQATT and CDR2 SNEGSKA (reference sequence). The CDR3 sequence is 14 residues long. The CDR3 coding sequence is TGCAGTGCCTCGACTAGCGGGGGGGTCTATGAGCAGTTCTTC. It specifies CSASTSGGVYEQFF.

This clonotype has a handful of counts. The V call is TRBV11-2, the J call TRBJ1-2; the D gene is possibly TRBD1 (6 bases). The CDR3 is 13 residues long. V lost 5 bases and J 4 bases, leaving 11 bases between the germline ends. The germline gives CDR1 SGHAT, CDR2 FQNNGV. The CDR3 protein is CASSPVTGYGYTF. CDR3 nucleotides: TGTGCCAGCAGCCCAGTGACAGGCTATGGCTACACCTTC.

A few counts support this clonotype. The rearrangement links TRBV7-9 to TRBJ2-2, with 8 bases lining up with TRBD1. The V and J ends lost 5 bases and 4 bases, in that order; junction bases with no gene match: 9. The CDR3 spans 16 residues. CDR1 and CDR2 from the germline V gene are SEHNR and FQNEAQ (reference sequence). The CDR3 coding sequence is TGTGCCAGCAGCCCCCGGACAGGGAACTCCACCGGGGAGCTGTTTTTT. Its protein product is CASSPRTGNSTGELFF.

V gene TRBV4-1 combines with J gene TRBJ1-1; D possibly corresponds to TRBD1 (5 bases). Germline-derived CDR1 and CDR2 are MGHRA and YSYEKL. V lost 3 bases to trimming and J lost 2 bases, with 16 bases between them. CDR3 length: 16 residues. DNA of the CDR3: TGCGCCAGCAGCCATGGGAACAGGCGGCTTAACACTGAAGCTTTCTTT. Encoded protein: CASSHGNRRLNTEAFF.

The chain carries TRBV5-6 and TRBJ2-4, with D perhaps TRBD1 or TRBD2 (6 bases each). The CDR3 runs 17 residues. Per germline, CDR1 SGHDT and CDR2 YYEEEE. With 0 bases removed from V and 0 bases from J, the gap between germline ends came to 13 bases. The DNA for the CDR3 is TGTGCCAGCAGCTTGGAGGAGGGGACAATAGCCAAAAACATTCAGTACTTC. It is translated as CASSLEEGTIAKNIQYF.

This clonotype appeared a few times. J is TRBJ2-1 and V is TRBV3-1, with 13 bases aligning to TRBD2. In germline, CDR1 is LGHDT, CDR2 YNNKEL (reference sequence). CDR3 length equals 16 residues. The J segment lost 9 bases and the V segment lost 4 bases, leaving 9 bases of the junction unmatched. CDR3 sequence: CASSPRTSGRFSEQFF. The CDR3 DNA follows: TGTGCCAGCAGCCCCAGGACTAGCGGGAGATTTAGTGAGCAGTTCTTC.

This clonotype was seen only a few times. The CDR3 region is CASSLDGTRQVYEQYF. CDR3 nucleotides: TGTGCCAGCAGCTTAGACGGGACTAGACAGGTCTACGAGCAGTACTTC. V and J are TRBV11-1 and TRBJ2-7; 8 bases are shared with TRBD2. Germline CDR1 reads SGHAT; CDR2 reads FQDESV (reference sequence). V was pared by 1 base and J by 3 bases, with 8 bases of the junction left unmatched. This CDR3 spans 16 amino acids.

This clonotype has a handful of counts. V usage is TRBV29-1 and J usage is TRBJ1-1; TRBD1 matches 7 bases. The CDR3 has 15 amino acids. The germline CDR1 and CDR2 sequences are SQVTM and ANQGSEA. V lost 6 bases, J lost 2 bases, and 12 bases stayed unmatched. As DNA, the CDR3 is TGCAGCGTGAAGACAGGGTCCGGGACAAACACTGAAGCTTTCTTT. It encodes CSVKTGSGTNTEAFF.

The chain is built from TRBV5-1 and TRBJ2-2, with D unresolved. In germline, CDR1 is SGHRS, CDR2 YFSETQ. The CDR3 has 15 amino acids. V was pared by 4 bases and J by 4 bases, with 14 bases between. CDR3 DNA sequence: TGCGCCAGCAGCCCACCGGGTCCGATCACCGGGGAGCTGTTTTTT. This encodes CASSPPGPITGELFF.

This clonotype appeared many times. The genes are TRBV7-8 and TRBJ2-3; TRBD2 aligns across 9 bases. V was pared by 2 bases and J by 14 bases, with 8 bases of the junction left unmatched. CDR1 is SGHVS and CDR2 is FQNEAQ in the germline V gene. CDR3 length: 13 residues. CDR3 nucleotides: TGTGCCAGCAGCTTATCCGTAGCGGGAGTGGGGTATTTT. Protein product: CASSLSVAGVGYF.